This T cell receptor beta chain was identified during a study of blood T cell repertoires in COVID-19. Study summary: Both acute and convalescent COVID-19 samples were obtained from the United States, Italy and Spain. Sample material is recorded as cDNA or gDNA derived from T cells, B-cell-depleted T cells, or PBMCs.

Per the original data handling: For nucleated cells, counts were estimated from reference gene primer amplification. The data were produced by immunoSEQ multiplex PCR, yet TCRdb's version contains in-frame clones alone and is incomplete. V and J calls and clone size are those listed in that table; D and trimming were worked out from the DNA. The sample includes 200,000 to 250,000 clones, 86% of them seen just once. J was trimmed by 2 bases and V by 5 bases; bases with no gene match: 8. The CDR3 contains 15 residues. Germline lookup yields CDR1 MGHDK and CDR2 SYGVNS. The chain carries TRBV25-1 and TRBJ1-1, with 7 positions matching TRBD1. Sample: peripheral blood. This clonotype was obtained from a man older than 75 with acute or convalescent COVID-19. In DNA form, the CDR3 reads TGTGCCAGCAGTCCCACAGGGGTCTTAAACACTGAAGCTTTCTTT. Translation: CASSPTGVLNTEAFF.